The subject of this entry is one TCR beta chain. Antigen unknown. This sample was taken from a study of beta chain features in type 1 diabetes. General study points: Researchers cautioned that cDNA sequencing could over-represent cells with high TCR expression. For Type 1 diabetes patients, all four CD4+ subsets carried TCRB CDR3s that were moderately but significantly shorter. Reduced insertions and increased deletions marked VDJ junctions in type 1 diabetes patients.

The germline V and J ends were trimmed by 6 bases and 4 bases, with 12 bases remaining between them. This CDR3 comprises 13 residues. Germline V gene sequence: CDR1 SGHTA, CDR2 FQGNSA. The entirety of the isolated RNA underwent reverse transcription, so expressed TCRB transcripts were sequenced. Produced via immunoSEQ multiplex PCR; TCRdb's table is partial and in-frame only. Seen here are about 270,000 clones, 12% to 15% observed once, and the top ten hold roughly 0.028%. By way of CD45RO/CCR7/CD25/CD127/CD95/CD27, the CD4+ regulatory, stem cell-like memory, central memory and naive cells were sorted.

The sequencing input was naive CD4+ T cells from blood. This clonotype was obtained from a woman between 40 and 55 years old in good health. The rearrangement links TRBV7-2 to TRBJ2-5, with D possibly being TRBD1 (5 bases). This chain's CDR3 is CASRQGARETQYF. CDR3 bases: TGTGCCAGCAGGCAGGGTGCGCGAGAGACCCAGTACTTC.